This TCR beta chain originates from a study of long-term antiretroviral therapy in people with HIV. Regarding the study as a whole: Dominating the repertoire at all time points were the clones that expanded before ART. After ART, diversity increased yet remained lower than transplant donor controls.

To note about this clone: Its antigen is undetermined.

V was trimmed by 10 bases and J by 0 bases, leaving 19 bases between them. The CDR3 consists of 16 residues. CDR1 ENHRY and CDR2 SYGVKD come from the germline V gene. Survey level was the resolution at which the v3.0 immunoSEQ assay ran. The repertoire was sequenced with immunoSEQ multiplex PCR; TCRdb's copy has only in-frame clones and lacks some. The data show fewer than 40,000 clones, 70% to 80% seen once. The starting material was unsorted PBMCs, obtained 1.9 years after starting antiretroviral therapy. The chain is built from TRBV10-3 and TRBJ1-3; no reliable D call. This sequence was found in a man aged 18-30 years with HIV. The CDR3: CATHSTDGSSGNTIYF. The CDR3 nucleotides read TGTGCCACCCACTCGACGGACGGGAGCTCTGGAAACACCATATATTTT.